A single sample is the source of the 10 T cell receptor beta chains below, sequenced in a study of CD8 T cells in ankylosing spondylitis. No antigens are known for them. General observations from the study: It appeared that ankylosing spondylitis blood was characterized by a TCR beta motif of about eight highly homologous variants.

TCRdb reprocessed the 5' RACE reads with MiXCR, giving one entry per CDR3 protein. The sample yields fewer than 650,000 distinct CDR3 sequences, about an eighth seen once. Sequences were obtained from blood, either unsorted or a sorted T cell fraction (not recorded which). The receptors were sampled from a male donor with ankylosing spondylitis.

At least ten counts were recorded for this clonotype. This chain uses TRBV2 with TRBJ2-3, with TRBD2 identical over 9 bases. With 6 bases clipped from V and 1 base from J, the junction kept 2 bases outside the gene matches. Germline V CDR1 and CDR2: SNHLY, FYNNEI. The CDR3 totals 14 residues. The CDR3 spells CASRASGGTDTQYF. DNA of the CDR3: TGTGCCAGCAGAGCTAGCGGGGGCACAGATACGCAGTATTTT.

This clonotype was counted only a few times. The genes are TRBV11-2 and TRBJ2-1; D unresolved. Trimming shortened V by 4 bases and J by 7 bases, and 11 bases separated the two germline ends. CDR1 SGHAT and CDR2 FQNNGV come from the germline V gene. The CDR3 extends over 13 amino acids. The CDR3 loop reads CASSSNVGNEQFF. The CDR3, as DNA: TGTGCCAGCAGCTCGAATGTTGGGAATGAGCAGTTCTTC. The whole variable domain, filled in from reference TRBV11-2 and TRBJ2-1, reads EAGVAQSPRYKIIEKRQSVAFWCNPISGHATLYWYQQILGQGPKLLIQFQNNGVVDDSQLPKDRFSAERLKGVDSTLKIQPAKLEDSAVYLCASSSNVGNEQFFGPGTRLTVL.

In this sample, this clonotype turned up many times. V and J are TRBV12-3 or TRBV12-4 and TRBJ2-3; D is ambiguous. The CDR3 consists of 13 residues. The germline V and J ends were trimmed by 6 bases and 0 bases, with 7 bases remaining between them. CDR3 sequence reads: CASRPTSTDTQYF. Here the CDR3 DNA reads TGTGCCAGCAGACCGACTAGCACAGATACGCAGTATTTT.

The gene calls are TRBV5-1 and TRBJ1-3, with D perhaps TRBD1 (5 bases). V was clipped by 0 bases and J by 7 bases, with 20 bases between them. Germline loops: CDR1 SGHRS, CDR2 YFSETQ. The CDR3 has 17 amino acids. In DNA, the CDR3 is TGCGCCAGCAGCTTGGCAGGACGGTCAGGGTCCAGTAACACCATATATTTT. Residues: CASSLAGRSGSSNTIYF.

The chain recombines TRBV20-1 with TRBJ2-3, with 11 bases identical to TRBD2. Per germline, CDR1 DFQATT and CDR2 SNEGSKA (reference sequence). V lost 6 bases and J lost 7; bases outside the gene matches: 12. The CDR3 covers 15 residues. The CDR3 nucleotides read TGCAGTGCGAGACCGGGACTAGCGGAATCCAATACGCAGTATTTT. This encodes CSARPGLAESNTQYF.

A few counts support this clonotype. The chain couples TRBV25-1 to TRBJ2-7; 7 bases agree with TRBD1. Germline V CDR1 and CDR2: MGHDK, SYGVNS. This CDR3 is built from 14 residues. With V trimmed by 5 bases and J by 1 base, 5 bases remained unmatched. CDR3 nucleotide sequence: TGTGCCAGCAGTCCGGGACAGATATCCTACGAGCAGTACTTC. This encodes CASSPGQISYEQYF.

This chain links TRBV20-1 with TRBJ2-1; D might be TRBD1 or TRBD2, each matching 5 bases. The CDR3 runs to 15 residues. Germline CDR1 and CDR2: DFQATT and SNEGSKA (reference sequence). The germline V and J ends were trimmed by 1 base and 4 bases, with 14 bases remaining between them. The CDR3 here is CSARGLGRDYNEQFF. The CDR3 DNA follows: TGCAGTGCTAGAGGTTTGGGACGCGATTACAATGAGCAGTTCTTC.

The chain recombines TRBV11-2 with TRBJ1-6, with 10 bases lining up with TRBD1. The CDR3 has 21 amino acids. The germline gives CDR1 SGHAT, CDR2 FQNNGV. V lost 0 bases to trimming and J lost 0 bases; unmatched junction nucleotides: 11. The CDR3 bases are TGTGCCAGCAGCTTAGATCGAGGACAGGGGGTGACGAGCTCCTATAATTCACCCCTCCACTTT. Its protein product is CASSLDRGQGVTSSYNSPLHF. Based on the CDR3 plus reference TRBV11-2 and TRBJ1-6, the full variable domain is EAGVAQSPRYKIIEKRQSVAFWCNPISGHATLYWYQQILGQGPKLLIQFQNNGVVDDSQLPKDRFSAERLKGVDSTLKIQPAKLEDSAVYLCASSLDRGQGVTSSYNSPLHFGNGTRLTVT.

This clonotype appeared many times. The CDR3, as DNA: TGTGCCAGCAGTCCAGGAGGGGGGAACACTGAAGCTTTCTTT. This gives the protein CASSPGGGNTEAFF. V usage is TRBV12-3 or TRBV12-4 and J usage is TRBJ1-1; tentative D call: TRBD1 (6 bases). Trimming took off 5 bases at V and 1 base at J, with 11 bases between the two ends. This CDR3 comprises 14 residues.

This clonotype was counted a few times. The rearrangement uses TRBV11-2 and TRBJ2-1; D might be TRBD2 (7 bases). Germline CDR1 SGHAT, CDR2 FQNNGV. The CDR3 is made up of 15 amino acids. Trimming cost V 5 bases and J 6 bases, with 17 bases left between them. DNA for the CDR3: TGTGCCAGCAGCCCAGGGGCTAGCGGAACCAATGAGCAGTTCTTC. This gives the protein CASSPGASGTNEQFF.